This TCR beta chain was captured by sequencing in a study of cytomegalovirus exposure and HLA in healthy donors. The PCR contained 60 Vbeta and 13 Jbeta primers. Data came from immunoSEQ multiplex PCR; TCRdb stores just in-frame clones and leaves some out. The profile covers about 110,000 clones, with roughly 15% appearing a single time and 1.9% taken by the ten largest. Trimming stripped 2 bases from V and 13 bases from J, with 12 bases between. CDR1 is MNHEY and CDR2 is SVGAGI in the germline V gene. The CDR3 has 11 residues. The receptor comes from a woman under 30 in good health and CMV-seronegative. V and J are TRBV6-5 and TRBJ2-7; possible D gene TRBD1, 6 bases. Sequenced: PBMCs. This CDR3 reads CASSYGMDSYF. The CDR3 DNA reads TGTGCCAGCAGTTACGGGATGGACAGTTACTTC.